This T cell receptor (beta chain) was identified in a study of cytomegalovirus exposure and HLA in healthy donors. Study conclusions and caveats: Cytomegalovirus-associated status was assigned to 150 or so TCR beta chains.

Trimming took 5 bases from V and 3 from J; bases not matched to a gene: 3. This CDR3 comprises 14 residues. CDR1 and CDR2 (germline): SGHTA, FQGTGA. Generated by immunoSEQ multiplex PCR, the TCRdb table keeps only in-frame clones and is missing some. The sample carries 100,000 to 150,000 clones, roughly nine tenths recorded once. On this clone itself: Antigen specificity is unknown.

Specimen: PBMCs. This chain connects TRBV7-3 to TRBJ2-3, with TRBD2 identical over 9 bases. The clonotype originates from a woman aged 18 to 35 in good health and CMV-seronegative. The chain's CDR3 is CASSPGLATDTQYF. In DNA form, the CDR3 reads TGTGCCAGCAGCCCTGGACTAGCGACAGATACGCAGTATTTT. The complete variable domain, with remaining parts taken from reference TRBV7-3 and TRBJ2-3, reads GAGVSQTPSNKVTEKGKYVELRCDPISGHTALYWYRQSLGQGPEFLIYFQGTGAADDSGLPNDRFFAVRPEGSVSTLKIQRTERGDSAVYLCASSPGLATDTQYFGPGTRLTVL.